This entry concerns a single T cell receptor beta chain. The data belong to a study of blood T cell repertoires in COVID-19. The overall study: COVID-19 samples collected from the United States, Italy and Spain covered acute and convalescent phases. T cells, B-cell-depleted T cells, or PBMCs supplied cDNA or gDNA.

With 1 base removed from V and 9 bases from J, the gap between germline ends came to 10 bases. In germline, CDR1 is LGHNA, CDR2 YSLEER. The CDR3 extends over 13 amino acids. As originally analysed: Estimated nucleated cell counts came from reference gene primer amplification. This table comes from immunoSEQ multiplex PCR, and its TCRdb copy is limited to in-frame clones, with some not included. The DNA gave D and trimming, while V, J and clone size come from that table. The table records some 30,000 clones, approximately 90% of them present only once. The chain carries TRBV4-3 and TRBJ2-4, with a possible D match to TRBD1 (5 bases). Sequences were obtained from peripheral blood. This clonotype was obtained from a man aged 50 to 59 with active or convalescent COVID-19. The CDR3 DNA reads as TGCGCCAGCAGCCAAGCAGGAAGGGGCATTCAGTACTTC. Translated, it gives CASSQAGRGIQYF.